These 16 T cell receptor beta chains originate from one sample sequenced in a study of shared clonotypes between healthy human individuals. Repertoires were generated with immunoSEQ multiplex PCR, while TCRdb's copy carries only in-frame clones and drops some. The repertoire consists of about 460,000 clones, with 60% to 80% occurring once and the leading ten covering approximately 12%. The material sequenced was PBMCs. The receptors come from a woman between 40 and 55 years old in good health. Some clones in this sample may be carry-over from other donors' samples.

The chain joins TRBV9 to TRBJ2-3; D gene uncertain. V gave up 3 bases and J gave up 6 bases, with 14 bases separating them. The CDR3 loop spans 14 amino acids. CDR1 is SGDLS and CDR2 is YYNGEE in the germline V gene. This CDR3 is CASSAGPARDTQYF. The CDR3 DNA sequence: TGTGCCAGCAGCGCCGGACCGGCAAGGGATACGCAGTATTTT. Together with reference TRBV9 and TRBJ2-3, the CDR3 gives the full variable domain: DSGVTQTPKHLITATGQRVTLRCSPRSGDLSVYWYQQSLDQGLQFLIQYYNGEERAKGNILERFSAQQFPDLHSELNLSSLELGDSALYFCASSAGPARDTQYFGPGTRLTVL.

This clone was counted a single time. This rearrangement joins TRBV2 to TRBJ2-7; the D is unclear. V was cut by 5 bases and J by 4 bases, with 18 bases left in between. The CDR3 has 15 residues. Per the germline V gene, CDR1 is SNHLY and CDR2 is FYNNEI. CDR3 nucleotide sequence: TGTGCCAGCAGTCCGGGCTTGGGATCTCTTTACGAGCAGTACTTC. It is translated as CASSPGLGSLYEQYF.

The chain recombines TRBV7-2 with TRBJ2-3; 8 nucleotides match TRBD2. This CDR3 has 15 amino acids. V dropped 0 bases and J dropped 6; count of bases not matched to a gene: 5. Germline lookup yields CDR1 SGHTA and CDR2 FQGNSA. The DNA for the CDR3 is TGTGCCAGCAGCTTAGCCAGCGGGAGTAGGGATACGCAGTATTTT. This gives the protein CASSLASGSRDTQYF.

The chain recombines TRBV30 with TRBJ2-1; D not resolved. The CDR3 is 13 residues long. V gave up 4 bases and J gave up 3 bases, with 10 bases separating them. Per germline, CDR1 GTSNPN and CDR2 SVGIG (reference sequence). The CDR3 is CAWKVGGYNEQFF. CDR3 sequence (DNA): TGTGCCTGGAAGGTGGGCGGCTACAATGAGCAGTTCTTC.

V is TRBV5-1 and J is TRBJ2-7; the match to TRBD1 covers 9 bases. Unmatched junction bases numbered 5, after V lost 3 bases and J lost 4 bases. Germline assignment: CDR1 SGHRS and CDR2 YFSETQ. CDR3 length: 14 amino acids. Here the CDR3 DNA reads TGCGCCAGCAGCTCACAGGGGGCTTCGTACGAGCAGTACTTC. This codes for CASSSQGASYEQYF.

Of note for this clone: No conserved phenylalanine or tryptophan ends this CDR3, so it is likely a read error. CDR3 sequence (DNA): TGTGCCAGCAGTTTCCTCTACTACTCACCCTACGAGCAGTACCTC. Protein: CASSFLYYSPYEQYL. V gene TRBV7-8 combines with J gene TRBJ2-7; no reliable D call. Between the trimmed V and J ends, which lost 6 bases and 2 bases, there was a span of 17 bases. CDR3 length equals 15 residues. Germline CDR1 is SGHVS and CDR2 is FQNEAQ.

The chain employs TRBV28 and TRBJ1-1; 9 bases fit TRBD1. This CDR3 contains 15 residues. Trimming at V came to 5 bases and at J to 3 bases, leaving 7 bases not matched to a gene. The V gene's germline CDR1 is MDHEN and CDR2 SYDVKM. CDR3 in amino acids: CASSPPGQGHTEAFF. CDR3 bases: TGTGCCAGCAGTCCTCCGGGACAGGGACACACTGAAGCTTTCTTT.

V and J are TRBV28 and TRBJ2-1, with 9 bases that match TRBD2. Germline CDR1 reads MDHEN; CDR2 reads SYDVKM. The CDR3 totals 15 residues. The junction had 6 bases not matched to a gene; V was cut back by 7 bases and J by 2 bases. The CDR3 DNA sequence: TGTGCCAGCACTTTGACTAGCGGAGCCTACAATGAGCAGTTCTTC. Translation: CASTLTSGAYNEQFF. Together with reference TRBV28 and TRBJ2-1, the CDR3 gives the full variable domain: DVKVTQSSRYLVKRTGEKVFLECVQDMDHENMFWYRQDPGLGLRLIYFSYDVKMKEKGDIPEGYSVSREKKERFSLILESASTNQTSMYLCASTLTSGAYNEQFFGPGTRLTVL.

Regarding this clone: The sample contains more than one DNA sequence encoding this CDR3. The rearrangement uses TRBV18 and TRBJ2-5; D unclear. Germline V lookup: CDR1 KGHSH, CDR2 LQKENI. This CDR3 has 11 residues. V was clipped by 4 bases and J by 2 bases, with 2 bases between them. CDR3 protein: CASSLQETQYF. CDR3 nucleotides: TGTGCCAGCTCACTACAAGAGACCCAGTACTTC.

This sequence joins TRBV21-1 and TRBJ2-4; the table's D call, TRBD1, was not checked against the DNA. TRBV21-1 is described as a pseudogene. The CDR3 runs 16 residues. As DNA, the CDR3 is TGTGCCAGCAGCAAAGCAATGTCGCAGGGGTTGAACATTCAGTACTTC. Residues: CASSKAMSQGLNIQYF.

The genes are TRBV6-1 and TRBJ1-5; D gene ambiguous. CDR1 and CDR2 (germline): MNHNS, SASEGT. This CDR3 contains 14 residues. Trimming cost V 4 bases and J 0 bases, with 7 bases left between them. Written as DNA, the CDR3 is TGTGCCAGCAGTGCGCGGGGTAGCAATCAGCCCCAGCATTTT. Its translation: CASSARGSNQPQHF.

The J gene is TRBJ1-1, the V gene TRBV5-1, with D possibly being TRBD1 (5 bases). Germline lookup yields CDR1 SGHRS and CDR2 YFSETQ. CDR3 size: 15 residues. V was trimmed by 3 bases and J by 0 bases, leaving 12 bases between them. CDR3 residues: CASSSLTAMNTEAFF. The CDR3 region has the DNA TGCGCCAGCAGCTCCCTGACAGCCATGAACACTGAAGCTTTCTTT.

This clone came up once. The rearrangement joins TRBV2 to TRBJ1-3; D not certain. The CDR3 consists of 14 residues. Germline V gene sequence: CDR1 SNHLY, CDR2 FYNNEI. Trimming left V 4 bases short and J 2 bases short, with 9 bases between. CDR3 nucleotide sequence: TGTGCCAGCAGTGCAACAGCGGCTGGAAACACCATATATTTT. It translates to CASSATAAGNTIYF.

The chain links TRBV7-9 to TRBJ2-7, with D possibly being TRBD2 (5 bases). The CDR3 runs to 16 residues. CDR1 and CDR2 from the germline V gene are SEHNR and FQNEAQ (reference sequence). Trimming removed 0 bases from V and 4 bases from J, with 16 bases in between. The CDR3 loop is CASSLAPTPGDYEQYF. The CDR3 nucleotides are TGTGCCAGCAGCTTAGCCCCTACACCCGGGGATTACGAGCAGTACTTC.

This clone was observed a handful of times. V is TRBV29-1 and J is TRBJ1-2, with D unresolved. V was cut by 5 bases and J by 6 bases, with 10 bases left in between. The CDR3 spans 11 residues. Germline V gene sequence: CDR1 SQVTM, CDR2 ANQGSEA. The chain's CDR3 is CSVRVRDGYTF. Written as DNA, the CDR3 is TGCAGCGTTCGGGTTAGGGATGGCTACACCTTC. The entire variable domain, with the rest obtained from reference TRBV29-1 and TRBJ1-2, is as follows: SAVISQKPSRDICQRGTSLTIQCQVDSQVTMMFWYRQQPGQSLTLIATANQGSEATYESGFVIDKFPISRPNLTFSTLTVSNMSPEDSSIYLCSVRVRDGYTFGSGTRLTVV.

V and J are TRBV9 and TRBJ2-1, with TRBD1 matching 7 bases. The J segment lost 2 bases and the V segment lost 4 bases, leaving 6 bases of the junction unmatched. CDR3 length: 15 amino acids. CDR1 is SGDLS and CDR2 is YYNGEE in the germline V gene. CDR3 region: CASSPRDRTYNEQFF. As DNA, the CDR3 is TGTGCCAGCAGCCCCCGGGACAGAACCTACAATGAGCAGTTCTTC.